This is a list of T cell receptor beta chains from one sample in a study of blood T cell repertoires in COVID-19. Generated by immunoSEQ multiplex PCR, the TCRdb table keeps only in-frame clones and is missing some. The table lists around 200,000 clones, around 90% of them singletons, with approximately 2.5% in the top ten. The sample taken for sequencing was peripheral blood. The receptors were gathered from a middle-aged man with active or convalescent COVID-19. Both conserved end residues are part of each CDR3. D genes are given only for firm matches. Only some rows state a clone size, as once, few, many or a class for expanded clones.

V	D	size	J	DNA	CDR3
TRBV9	TRBD1	once	TRBJ2-3	TGTGCCAGCAGCCCCCCGACAGGGACAGGCACAGATACGCAGTATTTT	CASSPPTGTGTDTQYF
TRBV11-2	NA	NA	TRBJ2-5	TGTGCCAGCAGCTTAGACAGGGTAGGGCAAGAGACCCAGTACTTC	CASSLDRVGQETQYF
TRBV7-3	TRBD1	once	TRBJ2-7	TGTGCCAGCAGCTTAATGCCAATGGCTCCTGGACAGGGAAAGGGCGAGCAGTACTTC	CASSLMPMAPGQGKGEQYF
TRBV19	NA	NA	TRBJ1-1	TGTGCCAGTTGTGACGTAGGGGACACTGAAGCTTTCTTT	CASCDVGDTEAFF
TRBV6-6	TRBD2	NA	TRBJ2-5	TGTGCCAGCAGTCGGACTAGCGGGGGAGATGCCACCAAGAGAACCCAGTACTTC	CASSRTSGGDATKRTQYF
TRBV14	NA	NA	TRBJ1-3	TGTGCCAGCAGCCACTTTAAACCTCACGGAGGCTTCTCTGGAAACACCATATATTTT	CASSHFKPHGGFSGNTIYF
TRBV2	TRBD2	NA	TRBJ2-7	TGTGCCAGCACCTACCGACCTCTAGCGGGGGACTACGAGCAGTACTTC	CASTYRPLAGDYEQYF
TRBV12-3/TRBV12-4	NA	few	TRBJ2-5	TGTGCCAGCAGTTTTTTACAGCAAGAGACCCAGTACTTC	CASSFLQQETQYF
TRBV4-1	NA	NA	TRBJ2-2	TGCGCCAGCAGCCAAGCCGACACCGGGGAGCTGTTTTTT	CASSQADTGELFF
TRBV7-9	TRBD1	NA	TRBJ2-2	TGTGCCAGCAGCTTCGAGACAGGGCGGGCCGGGGAGCTGTTTTTT	CASSFETGRAGELFF
TRBV19	NA	NA	TRBJ2-7	TGTGCCAGTAGTATTTGGGGGGGCCAGAGCGAGCAGTACTTC	CASSIWGGQSEQYF
TRBV28	NA	NA	TRBJ2-2	TGTGCCAGCAGTACGCGAGGGACGGGGAGGTGGGAGCTGTTTTTT	CASSTRGTGRWELFF
TRBV30	TRBD1	few	TRBJ1-5	TGTGCCTGGAGTCGGACAGGGTCGAGACAGCCCCAGCATTTT	CAWSRTGSRQPQHF
TRBV24-1	TRBD2	NA	TRBJ2-1	TGTGCCACCATTTTACAGGGGACAGCGGGGGGCGATCTGTACAATGAGCAGTTCTTC	CATILQGTAGGDLYNEQFF
TRBV6-4	NA	NA	TRBJ1-5	TGTGCCAGCAGTAAGGAGGGTAGCAATCAGCCCCAGCATTTT	CASSKEGSNQPQHF
TRBV24-1	TRBD1	NA	TRBJ1-6	TGTGCCACCAGTGAAGGGGGCAGGGGGCAAAATTCACCCCTCCACTTT	CATSEGGRGQNSPLHF
TRBV4-2	NA	few	TRBJ1-1	TGTGCCAGCAGCCAAGATTATGCGGGGGCGACTGAAGCTTTCTTT	CASSQDYAGATEAFF
TRBV5-1	TRBD2	NA	TRBJ2-1	TGCGCCAGCAGCTTACTAGCGGGGTCCTACAATGAGCAGTTCTTC	CASSLLAGSYNEQFF
TRBV23-1	NA	once	TRBJ1-1	TGCGCCAGCAGTACAGGGATGACTGAAGCTTTCTTT	CASSTGMTEAFF
TRBV6-8	NA	NA	TRBJ1-1	TGTGCCAGCAGTTACTCGTTCTCAGGGAAGGGGGTTGGGACTGAAGCTTTCTTT	CASSYSFSGKGVGTEAFF
TRBV9	NA	few	TRBJ2-1	TGTGCCAGCAGCGTAGATAGAGGGGGGACAGCATACAATGAGCAGTTCTTC	CASSVDRGGTAYNEQFF
TRBV19	NA	NA	TRBJ2-1	TGTGCCAGTAGTATAGGTCTGTACAATGAGCAGTTCTTC	CASSIGLYNEQFF
TRBV19	NA	NA	TRBJ1-1	TGTGCCAGTAGGAAAAAAGAGGGGAACACTGAAGCTTTCTTT	CASRKKEGNTEAFF
TRBV5-1	TRBD2	NA	TRBJ2-2	TGCGCCAGCAGCTTGGCCGGGGGGTATGGTTCCGGGGAGCTGTTTTTT	CASSLAGGYGSGELFF
TRBV19	TRBD2	NA	TRBJ2-1	TGTGCCAGTAGTATAGAGGGACTAGCGAACAATGAGCAGTTCTTC	CASSIEGLANNEQFF
TRBV7-6	TRBD1	NA	TRBJ2-2	TGTGCCAGCAGCTTAGGTCAGGGGGTTAACACCGGGGAGCTGTTTTTT	CASSLGQGVNTGELFF
TRBV24-1	TRBD1	few	TRBJ2-2	TGTGCCACCAGTGGACGGACAGGGAACACCGGGGAGCTGTTTTTT	CATSGRTGNTGELFF
TRBV4-3	TRBD1	NA	TRBJ2-1	TGCGCCAGCAGCCAAGACCGGACAGGGTACAATGAGCAGTTCTTC	CASSQDRTGYNEQFF
TRBV10-3	TRBD1	NA	TRBJ1-3	TGTGCCACCACGGCGGCAGGGGGCATAGGTGGAAACACCATATATTTT	CATTAAGGIGGNTIYF
TRBV6-2/TRBV6-3	NA	NA	TRBJ1-4	TGTGCCAGCAGTTACCCCCAGGGAGGGGGTGGTGAAAAACTGTTTTTT	CASSYPQGGGGEKLFF
TRBV27	NA	NA	TRBJ1-1	TGTGCCAGCAGTCCCATCGGGGAGGGTCCAGAAGCTTTCTTT	CASSPIGEGPEAFF
TRBV6-1	NA	NA	TRBJ1-3	TGTGCCAGCAGTGAAGGGAGATACTCTGGAAACACCATATATTTT	CASSEGRYSGNTIYF
TRBV9	TRBD1	NA	TRBJ2-6	TGTGCCAGCAGCGTAGGAAAATTGAACCGGGACAGGGAATCTTCTGGGGCCAACGTCCTGACTTTC	CASSVGKLNRDRESSGANVLTF
TRBV4-3	TRBD2	NA	TRBJ2-4	TGCGCCAGCAGCCACGGATGGACTAGCGGGGGAGAAAACATTCAGTACTTC	CASSHGWTSGGENIQYF
TRBV5-8	TRBD1	NA	TRBJ2-6	TGTGCCAGCAGCCGGGACAGTGGTACGACTGGGGCCAACGTCCTGACTTTC	CASSRDSGTTGANVLTF
TRBV12-3/TRBV12-4	TRBD2	NA	TRBJ2-7	TGTGCCAGTGGGACTACAACCTCCTACGAGCAGTACTTC	CASGTTTSYEQYF